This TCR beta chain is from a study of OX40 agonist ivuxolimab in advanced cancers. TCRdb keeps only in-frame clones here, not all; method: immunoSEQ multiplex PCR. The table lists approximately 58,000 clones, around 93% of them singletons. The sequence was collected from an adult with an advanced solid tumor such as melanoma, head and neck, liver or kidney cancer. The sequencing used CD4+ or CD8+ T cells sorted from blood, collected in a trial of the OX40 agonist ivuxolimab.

As DNA, the CDR3 is TGTGCCAGCAGCTTGGAGGGACAGGGGGCCGAGACCCAGTACTTC. It codes for CASSLEGQGAETQYF. The rearrangement uses TRBV5-5 and TRBJ2-5, with 12 bases lining up with TRBD1. This CDR3 has 15 residues. V lost 0 bases to trimming and J lost 5 bases; unmatched junction nucleotides: 2. The V gene's germline CDR1 is SGHKS and CDR2 YYEKEE (reference sequence).